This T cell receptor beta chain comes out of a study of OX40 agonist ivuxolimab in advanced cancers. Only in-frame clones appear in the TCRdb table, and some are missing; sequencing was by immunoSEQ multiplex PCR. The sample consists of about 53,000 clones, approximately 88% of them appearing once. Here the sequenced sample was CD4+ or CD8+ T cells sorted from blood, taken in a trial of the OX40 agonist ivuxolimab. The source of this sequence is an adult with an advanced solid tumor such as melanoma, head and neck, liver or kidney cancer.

The CDR3 protein is CASSAASSGASYNEQFF. In DNA, the CDR3 is TGTGCCAGCAGTGCCGCTTCTAGCGGAGCCTCCTACAATGAGCAGTTCTTC. This chain links TRBV6-4 with TRBJ2-1, with TRBD2 identical over 7 bases. CDR1 MRHNA and CDR2 SNTAGT come from the germline V gene. The junction had 9 bases not matched to a gene; V was cut back by 4 bases and J by 0 bases. The CDR3 spans 17 residues.